This T cell receptor beta chain was sequenced in a study of blood T cells in healthy people across ages. The use of a sample-barcoded 5' primer and a J-beta primer mix characterized a second PCR of about 6 to 12 cycles. The authors tagged each cDNA molecule using a template-switch adaptor with 12 random nucleotides. Sequencing yielded, for each sample, at least 3 million paired-end reads carrying CDR3. TCRdb re-analysed the 5' RACE reads in MiXCR, keeping a single row per CDR3 protein. The sample lists about 750,000 distinct CDR3 sequences; 50% to 65% were seen once. Notes on this clonotype: Its antigen is as yet unknown.

CDR1 is MNHEY, CDR2 SMNVEV, per germline (reference sequence). The CDR3 extends over 15 amino acids. Study-wide results and caveats: The study regarded diversity estimates from one million T cells as underestimates. Older individuals had lower TCR beta diversity per million T cells (the decline was roughly linear).

Sequencing was performed on blood. This TCR derives from a man older than 75 in good health. The chain employs TRBV27 and TRBJ2-7, with 9 bases that match TRBD1. The last part of the DNA fits TRBJ2-5 better; the J call may be wrong. The CDR3 region is CASSSQDRGIETQYF. CDR3 DNA sequence: TGTGCCAGCAGTTCCCAAGACAGGGGGATAGAGACCCAGTACTTC.